This TCR beta chain was captured in a study of T cells in Graves' hyperthyroidism and ophthalmopathy. This clonotype was picked up many times. RNA transcripts gave rise to amplified TCR beta CDR3 regions. First-round RT-PCR targeting the TCR CDR3 was performed with the HTBI primer set. TCRdb fed the multiplex PCR reads into MiXCR, producing one record per CDR3 protein. This table has about 380,000 distinct CDR3 sequences, about 18% appearing once. The germline V and J ends were trimmed by 3 bases and 3 bases, with 11 bases remaining between them. The CDR3 runs to 15 residues. Source material: blood. The gene calls are TRBV12-3 or TRBV12-4 and TRBJ2-2; no firm D call. The clonotype was recovered from a man aged 18 to 29 with Graves' ophthalmopathy. The CDR3 protein is CASSLDRGYTGELFF. In DNA, the CDR3 is TGTGCCAGCAGTTTGGACCGAGGCTACACCGGGGAGCTGTTTTTT.